This T cell receptor beta chain emerged from a study of blood T cell repertoires in COVID-19. This CDR3 is 14 amino acids long. Germline trimming cut 6 bases from V and 2 bases from J; bases unmatched to any gene: 6. The germline gives CDR1 ENHRY, CDR2 SYGVKD. The Seattle patients, enrolled during active infection, were followed longitudinally. The method was immunoSEQ multiplex PCR; TCRdb's version includes in-frame clones alone and lacks a portion of them. This sample has 350,000 to 400,000 clones, with around 92% found just once. V usage is TRBV10-3 and J usage is TRBJ2-7, with 8 bases fitting TRBD1. The sequencing sample was made of peripheral blood. This TCR derives from a woman aged 25 to 39 with COVID-19, enrolled during active disease. DNA of the CDR3: TGTGCCATCAGCGGCCGGACAGGGACCTACGAGCAGTACTTC. The encoded protein is CAISGRTGTYEQYF.